These 14 T cell receptor beta chains were sequenced from one sample in a study of PD-1 blockade in classical Hodgkin lymphoma. Every patient relapsed after autologous stem cell transplantation, and brentuximab vedotin exposure varied. Some clones are missing from TCRdb's copy, which holds only in-frame ones; the method was immunoSEQ multiplex PCR. The sample lists approximately 12,000 clones; about 79% were seen once. The sequencing used peripheral blood mononuclear cells (PBMCs), collected at baseline. Receptor source: a human donor with classical Hodgkin lymphoma.

The chain joins TRBV7-6 to TRBJ1-2; TRBD1 matches 8 bases. After removal of 1 base from V and 4 bases from J, the junction contained 8 bases not matched to a gene. The CDR3 is 16 amino acids. Germline values: CDR1 SGHVS, CDR2 FNYEAQ. CDR3 residues: CASSLEVSGGLYGYTF. In nucleotides, the CDR3 is TGTGCCAGCAGCTTAGAAGTTTCAGGGGGCCTCTATGGCTACACCTTC.

The chain combines TRBV7-3 with TRBJ2-2; D assignment may be TRBD1 or TRBD2 (5 bases each). The CDR3 is 15 amino acids. The germline V gene has CDR1 SGHTA and CDR2 FQGTGA. Trimming cost V 2 bases and J 1 base, with 8 bases left between them. CDR3 loop: CASSLSGRNTGELFF. As DNA, the CDR3 is TGTGCCAGCAGCTTATCAGGGAGGAACACCGGGGAGCTGTTTTTT.

This chain connects TRBV14 to TRBJ2-7; D ambiguous. The CDR3 runs to 12 residues. Germline CDR1 SGHDN, CDR2 FVKESK. V lost 5 bases and J 3 bases, leaving 8 bases between the germline ends. CDR3 region: CASSSDNYEQYF. CDR3 nucleotides: TGTGCCAGCAGCTCAGACAACTACGAGCAGTACTTC.

CDR3 region: CASSRDRGLADTQYF. DNA of the CDR3: TGTGCCAGCAGCAGAGACAGGGGGTTGGCGGATACGCAGTATTTT. J is TRBJ2-3 and V is TRBV5-8, with TRBD1 matching over 9 bases. The V gene's germline CDR1 is SGHTS and CDR2 YDEGEE. This CDR3 is built from 15 residues. The junction had 9 bases not matched to a gene; V was cut back by 4 bases and J by 6 bases. The full variable domain, with the rest looked up from reference TRBV5-8 and TRBJ2-3, is EAGVTQSPTHLIKTRGQQATLRCSPISGHTSVYWYQQALGLGLQFLLWYDEGEERNRGNFPPRFSGRQFPNYSSELNVNALELEDSALYLCASSRDRGLADTQYFGPGTRLTVL.

The chain couples TRBV7-2 to TRBJ2-1; D is perhaps TRBD2 (5 bases). Trimming stripped 2 bases from V and 6 bases from J, with 8 bases between. The germline gives CDR1 SGHTA, CDR2 FQGNSA. The CDR3 runs 13 residues. The CDR3 reads CASSLLAGNEQFF. CDR3 nucleotides: TGTGCCAGCAGCTTACTCGCGGGCAATGAGCAGTTCTTC.

This chain uses TRBV5-4 with TRBJ2-2; a weak D match, TRBD1 (6 bases). Trimming shortened V by 3 bases and J by 4 bases, and 7 bases separated the two germline ends. Germline V gives CDR1 SGHNT, CDR2 YYREEE (reference sequence). This CDR3 region has 13 residues. CDR3 nucleotides: TGTGCCAGCAGCTGGACAGTCACCGGGGAGCTGTTTTTT. Encoded protein: CASSWTVTGELFF.

This clone was detected only once. The V call is TRBV7-9, the J call TRBJ1-2; D not resolved. The CDR3 spans 14 residues. Trimming took off 5 bases at V and 8 bases at J, with 18 bases between the two ends. CDR1 and CDR2 (germline): SEHNR, FQNEAQ (reference sequence). The CDR3: CASSAHDLGGGYTF. CDR3 sequence (DNA): TGTGCCAGCAGCGCCCACGACCTCGGTGGAGGCTACACCTTC.

This clone is a singleton in its sample. The gene calls are TRBV7-2 and TRBJ2-5; TRBD1 agrees at 8 bases. Germline V gene sequence: CDR1 SGHTA, CDR2 FQGNSA. The CDR3 has 16 residues. V lost 5 bases, J lost 5 bases, and 13 bases stayed unmatched. The CDR3, as DNA: TGTGCCAGCAGCGCCCGACAGGGGACCATTAAGGAGACCCAGTACTTC. Translation gives CASSARQGTIKETQYF. Variable domain in full (rest from reference TRBV7-2 and TRBJ2-5): GAGVSQSPSNKVTEKGKDVELRCDPISGHTALYWYRQSLGQGLEFLIYFQGNSAPDKSGLPSDRFSAERTGGSVSTLTIQRTQQEDSAVYLCASSARQGTIKETQYFGPGTRLLVL.

CDR3 DNA sequence: TGTGCCAGCAGTGATTGGGGGGTGGAAGCTTTCTTT. Its protein is CASSDWGVEAFF. V usage is TRBV2 and J usage is TRBJ1-1, with D possibly matching TRBD1 (5 bases). The germline V gene encodes CDR1 SNHLY and CDR2 FYNNEI. The CDR3 consists of 12 residues. The V end was cut by 3 bases, the J end by 8 bases, with 10 bases between.

This clone was seen a few times. This sequence joins TRBV10-3 and TRBJ1-1; D remains ambiguous. Germline V gene data show CDR1 as ENHRY and CDR2 as SYGVKD. Trimming removed 10 bases at V and 1 base at J, with 7 bases between. CDR3 length equals 11 residues. CDR3 in amino acids: CATAGNTEAFF. The CDR3 region has the DNA TGTGCCACGGCTGGGAACACTGAAGCTTTCTTT.

CDR3 DNA sequence: TGTGCCAGCAGCTTTAATAATTCACCCCTCCACTTT. Protein product: CASSFNNSPLHF. The V and J genes are TRBV7-9 and TRBJ1-6, with no clear D. There are 12 residues in the CDR3. CDR1 and CDR2 from the germline V gene are SEHNR and FQNEAQ (reference sequence). V gave up 3 bases and J gave up 5 bases, with 2 bases separating them. The entire variable domain, with the rest obtained from reference TRBV7-9 and TRBJ1-6, is as follows: DTGVSQNPRHKITKRGQNVTFRCDPISEHNRLYWYRQTLGQGPEFLTYFQNEAQLEKSRLLSDRFSAERPKGSFSTLEIQRTEQGDSAMYLCASSFNNSPLHFGNGTRLTVT.

The rearrangement links TRBV28 to TRBJ1-2; D call uncertain. Deletions cut 3 bases from V and 5 bases from J, with 7 bases between. Germline lookup yields CDR1 MDHEN and CDR2 SYDVKM. The CDR3 contains 12 residues. The CDR3 loop reads CASSFQGYGYTF. DNA for the CDR3: TGTGCCAGCAGTTTTCAAGGGTATGGCTACACCTTC.

The V call is TRBV2, the J call TRBJ1-2, with 12 bases aligning to TRBD1. Germline loops: CDR1 SNHLY, CDR2 FYNNEI. This CDR3 region has 17 residues. J lost 6 bases, V lost 4 bases, and 12 bases had no gene match. CDR3 coding DNA: TGTGCCAGCAGTGGGGACAGGGGGCCAGGTAATGGCAATGGCTACACCTTC. Translation: CASSGDRGPGNGNGYTF.

The gene calls are TRBV11-2 and TRBJ2-2, with unresolved D. There are 14 residues in the CDR3. Germline lookup yields CDR1 SGHAT and CDR2 FQNNGV. V lost 9 bases to trimming and J lost 3 bases, with 14 bases between them. Here the CDR3 DNA reads TGTGCCAGTACCGGGTCTTCGGACACCGGGGAGCTGTTTTTT. The encoded protein is CASTGSSDTGELFF. The entire variable domain, with the rest obtained from reference TRBV11-2 and TRBJ2-2, is as follows: EAGVAQSPRYKIIEKRQSVAFWCNPISGHATLYWYQQILGQGPKLLIQFQNNGVVDDSQLPKDRFSAERLKGVDSTLKIQPAKLEDSAVYLCASTGSSDTGELFFGEGSRLTVL.